This record concerns one TCR beta chain sequence. Method: immunoSEQ multiplex PCR; TCRdb's copy keeps in-frame clones and lacks some. The repertoire includes roughly 86,000 clones, around 82% of them detected once, and approximately 3% sits in the top ten. This entry comes from a study of blood T cell repertoires in COVID-19. Background on the study: PBMCs, B-cell-depleted T cells, or T cells provided the cDNA or gDNA that made up the material.

In Seattle, patients joined the study during active infection and were tracked longitudinally. This CDR3 has 14 residues. V was clipped by 4 bases and J by 0 bases, with 10 bases between them. The V gene's germline CDR1 is SGHRS and CDR2 YFSETQ. This clonotype was sampled from an elderly woman with COVID-19, enrolled during active disease. The sample taken for sequencing was peripheral blood. The chain links TRBV5-1 to TRBJ1-1; no firm D call. CDR3 bases: TGCGCCAGCAGCCTGTCCGGGTTGAACACTGAAGCTTTCTTT. Its translation: CASSLSGLNTEAFF. Filled out from reference TRBV5-1 and TRBJ1-1, the complete variable domain reads KAGVTQTPRYLIKTRGQQVTLSCSPISGHRSVSWYQQTPGQGLQFLFEYFSETQRNKGNFPGRFSGRQFSNSRSEMNVSTLELGDSALYLCASSLSGLNTEAFFGQGTRLTVV.